This T cell receptor (beta chain) came from a study of Ad26.COV2.S vaccination and SARS-CoV-2 variants. About the study: The trial was COV1001 and the donor's arm was Ad26.COV2.S. Dosing was one shot or two shots 56 days apart.

Using immunoSEQ multiplex PCR, the repertoire was profiled, and TCRdb retains in-frame clones only, with some absent. Of some 410,000 clones in the sample, approximately 90% were seen once. The treatment here: some 20 received Ad26.COV2.S at low or high dose, single or two shots; a few received placebo; per-sample allocation not given. On day 63 after the first injection, vaccine and placebo recipients gave samples. A Boston adult aged 18-55 years was the donor. J gave up 7 bases and V 0 bases, and 7 bases lay outside the gene matches. The CDR3 is 16 amino acids. Germline lookup yields CDR1 LNHDA and CDR2 SQIVND (reference sequence).

This clonotype was obtained from a person between 18 and 65 years old who received the Ad26.COV2.S COVID-19 vaccine or a placebo. The chain links TRBV19 to TRBJ2-1; 9 positions match TRBD2. The sample consisted of peripheral blood, taken in a trial of Ad26.COV2.S vaccine versus placebo. CDR3: CASSIDLSGGRNEQFF. The CDR3, as DNA: TGTGCCAGTAGTATAGATTTGAGCGGGGGGCGGAATGAGCAGTTCTTC.